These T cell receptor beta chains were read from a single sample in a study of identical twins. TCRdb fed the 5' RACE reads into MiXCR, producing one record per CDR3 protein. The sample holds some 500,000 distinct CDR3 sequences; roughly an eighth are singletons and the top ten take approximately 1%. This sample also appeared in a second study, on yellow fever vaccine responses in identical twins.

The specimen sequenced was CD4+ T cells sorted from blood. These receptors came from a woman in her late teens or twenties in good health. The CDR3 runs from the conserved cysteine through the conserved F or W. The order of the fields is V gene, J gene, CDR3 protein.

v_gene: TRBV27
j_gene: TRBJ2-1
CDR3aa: CASSPLGPAFNEQFF

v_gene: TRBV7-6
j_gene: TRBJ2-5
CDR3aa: CASSLTPGPQETQYF

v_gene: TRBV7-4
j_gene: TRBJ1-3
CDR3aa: CASSLVPRSSGNTIYF

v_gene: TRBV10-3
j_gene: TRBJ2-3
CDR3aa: CAISGLGSGSTDTQYF

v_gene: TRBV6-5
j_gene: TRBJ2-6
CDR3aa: CASSSILGVGANVLTF

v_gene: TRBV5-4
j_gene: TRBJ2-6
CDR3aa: CASLNRGSSSGANVLTF

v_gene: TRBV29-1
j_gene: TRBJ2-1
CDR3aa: CSVVRQGANNEQFF

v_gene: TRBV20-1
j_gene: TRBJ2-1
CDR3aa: CSANSLNEQFF

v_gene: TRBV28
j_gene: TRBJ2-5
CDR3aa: CASSLPSLQETQYF

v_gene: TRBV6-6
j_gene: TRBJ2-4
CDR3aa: CASSYRVEDIQYF

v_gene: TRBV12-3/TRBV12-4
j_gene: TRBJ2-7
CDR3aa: CASSRGGASWEQYF

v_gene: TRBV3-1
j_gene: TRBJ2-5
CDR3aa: CASSLRTSGRVETQYF

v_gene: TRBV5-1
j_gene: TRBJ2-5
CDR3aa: CASSQRTSGGAQETQYF

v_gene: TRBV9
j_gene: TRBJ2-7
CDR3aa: CASSSVGQGDF

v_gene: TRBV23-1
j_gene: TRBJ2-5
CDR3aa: CASSQLTDTDQETQYF

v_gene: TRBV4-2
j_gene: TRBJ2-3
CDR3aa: CASSSLRGGPSDTQYF

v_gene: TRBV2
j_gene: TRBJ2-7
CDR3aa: CASNSPSLAGDEQYF

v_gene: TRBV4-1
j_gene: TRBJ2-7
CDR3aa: CASSQVLADEQYF

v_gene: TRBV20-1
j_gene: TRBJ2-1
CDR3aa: CSARPGSRGEGYNEQFF

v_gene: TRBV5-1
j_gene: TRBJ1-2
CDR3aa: CASSLAGRNYGYTF

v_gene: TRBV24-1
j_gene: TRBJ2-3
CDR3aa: CATRDRGPTDTQYF

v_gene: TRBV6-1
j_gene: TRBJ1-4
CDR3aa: CASSTTPGTLSEKLFF

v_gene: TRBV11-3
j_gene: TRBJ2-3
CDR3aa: CASSPGLAGASGDTQYF